This T cell receptor (beta chain) was recorded in a study of blood T cell repertoires in COVID-19. Overall study context: COVID-19 samples, acute and convalescent, were from the United States, Italy and Spain. T cells, B-cell-depleted T cells, or PBMCs supplied cDNA or gDNA.

In germline, CDR1 is LGHNA, CDR2 YNFKEQ. The CDR3 has 18 residues. V was trimmed by 1 base and J by 0 bases, leaving 16 bases between them. As handled by the study authors: Estimates of nucleated cell counts were drawn from the amplification of reference gene primers. Clones were read by immunoSEQ multiplex PCR, and TCRdb kept only the in-frame ones, dropping some. D and trimming come from the DNA, and the V and J calls and clone size come from that table. Of approximately 300,000 clones in the sample, roughly 89% were seen once. The source material was peripheral blood. This sequence originates from a young man with acute or convalescent COVID-19. The chain recombines TRBV4-2 with TRBJ1-3, with D possibly being TRBD1 (6 bases). This CDR3 reads CASSQVGGALSSGNTIYF. Here the CDR3 DNA reads TGTGCCAGCAGCCAAGTTGGGGGGGCATTGAGCTCTGGAAACACCATATATTTT.